This T cell receptor (beta chain) came from a study of graft-versus-host responses after intestinal transplantation. The wider study: For approximately three years after anti-thymocyte globulin induction, all recipients took tacrolimus and steroids. Study-wide results and caveats: Graft-donor T cell macrochimerism coincided with high graft-versus-host to host-versus-graft clonal ratios in allografts. Early post-transplant HvG declines tracked with peak circulating GvH clone levels. Recipient marrow harbored GvH clones, some of which surfaced first in ileum or blood.

On this clone itself: Its antigen is currently unknown.

Profiling relied on immunoSEQ multiplex PCR, and the TCRdb table lists in-frame clones only, not all of them. This sample yields roughly 98,000 clones, of which roughly 93% are seen a single time; about 1.1% belongs to the top ten. This CDR3 has 16 amino acids. The germline V gene has CDR1 MGHRA and CDR2 YSYEKL. The TCR sequence derives from a human donor who was the organ donor for an intestinal transplant. The gene calls are TRBV4-1 and TRBJ2-5, with a possible D match to TRBD2 (5 bases). The last part of the DNA fits TRBJ2-7 better; the J call may be wrong. The sample consisted of unstimulated CD8+ T cells sorted from spleen or lymph node cells, taken before transplant. CDR3 sequence: CASSQESASPSYEQYF. The CDR3 nucleotides read TGCGCCAGCAGCCAAGAGTCGGCTAGCCCCTCCTACGAGCAGTACTTC.